This T cell receptor (beta chain) was recovered during a study of blood T cell repertoires in COVID-19. Study information: Samples taken during acute and convalescent COVID-19 were collected in the United States, Italy and Spain. In each case, the material was cDNA or gDNA derived from T cells, B-cell-depleted T cells, or PBMCs.

V lost 0 bases and J 3 bases, leaving 13 bases between the germline ends. Germline V lookup: CDR1 MNHEY, CDR2 SVGAGI. This CDR3 is 16 amino acids long. Authors' processing steps: Amplifying reference gene primers gave estimates of nucleated cell counts. Assay: immunoSEQ multiplex PCR; the TCRdb copy retains only in-frame clones and omits some. Clonal size and the V and J genes are those of that table, whereas D and trimming came from the DNA. This table has 90,000 to 130,000 clones, around 80% appearing once. The gene calls are TRBV6-5 and TRBJ2-3; D not resolved. Sequencing used peripheral blood. The clonotype was recovered from a woman of 80 years or more with acute or convalescent COVID-19. CDR3 nucleotides: TGTGCCAGCAGTTACTCCCCTTGGAGTAGGACAGATACGCAGTATTTT. It encodes CASSYSPWSRTDTQYF.